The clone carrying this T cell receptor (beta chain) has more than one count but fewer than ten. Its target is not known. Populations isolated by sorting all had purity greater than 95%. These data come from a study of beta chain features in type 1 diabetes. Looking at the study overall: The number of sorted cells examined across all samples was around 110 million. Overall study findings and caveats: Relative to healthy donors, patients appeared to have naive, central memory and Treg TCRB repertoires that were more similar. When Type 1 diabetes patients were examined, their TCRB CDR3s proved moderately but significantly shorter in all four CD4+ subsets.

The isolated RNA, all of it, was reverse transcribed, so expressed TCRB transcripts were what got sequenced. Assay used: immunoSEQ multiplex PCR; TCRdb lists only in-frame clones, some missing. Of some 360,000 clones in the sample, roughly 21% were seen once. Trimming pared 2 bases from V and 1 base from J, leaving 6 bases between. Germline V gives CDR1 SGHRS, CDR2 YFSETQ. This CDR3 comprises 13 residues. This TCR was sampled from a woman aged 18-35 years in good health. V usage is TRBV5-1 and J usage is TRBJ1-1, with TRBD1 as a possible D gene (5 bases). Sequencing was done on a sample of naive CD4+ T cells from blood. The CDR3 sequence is CASSFTGNTEAFF. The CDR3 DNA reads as TGCGCCAGCAGCTTTACAGGGAACACTGAAGCTTTCTTT.